This T cell receptor (beta chain) is from a study of blood T cell repertoires in COVID-19. Study-wide context: Samples taken during acute and convalescent COVID-19 were collected in the United States, Italy and Spain. From T cells, B-cell-depleted T cells, or PBMCs came the material, which was cDNA or gDNA.

Original processing notes: Amplified reference gene primers provided the basis for estimating nucleated cell counts. The table came from immunoSEQ multiplex PCR; TCRdb's copy has only in-frame clones and leaves some out. That table gives V, J and clone size, and the DNA gave D and trimming. There are some 170,000 clones in the sample; roughly 90% occur only once, and about 1.4% lies in the top ten. Deletions cut 10 bases from V and 7 bases from J, with 14 bases between. This CDR3 region has 12 residues. Germline V gene data show CDR1 as MNHEY and CDR2 as SVGAGI. This chain uses TRBV6-5 with TRBJ1-5, with D hard to call. The sample consisted of peripheral blood. The clonotype originates from a woman between 45 and 65 years old with acute or convalescent COVID-19. CDR3 sequence: CAIGNGPQPQHF. The CDR3 DNA reads as TGTGCCATTGGAAATGGGCCGCAGCCCCAGCATTTT.